Each of the 17 T cell receptor beta chains below was sequenced from the same sample in a study of cytomegalovirus exposure and HLA in healthy donors. Method: immunoSEQ multiplex PCR; TCRdb's copy keeps in-frame clones and lacks some. The data contain more than 90,000 clones, 70% to 90% of them singletons. Sequencing input: PBMCs. The receptors here all came from a man aged 18-30 years in good health and CMV-seropositive.

The rearrangement uses TRBV7-2 and TRBJ2-5, with TRBD2 matching 15 bases. Germline V gene lookup returns CDR1 SGHTA and CDR2 FQGNSA. The length of the CDR3 is 19 residues. V lost 4 bases and J lost 1; bases outside the gene matches: 10. The CDR3 loop reads CASSSLGLAGGRFQETQYF. Here the CDR3 DNA reads TGTGCCAGCAGCTCTCTAGGACTAGCGGGGGGGCGCTTCCAAGAGACCCAGTACTTC.

The CDR3 DNA reads as TGTGCCTGGGCTACAGGGTTTTGGACCGGGGAGCTGTTTTTT. Amino acids: CAWATGFWTGELFF. The chain joins TRBV30 to TRBJ2-2; possible D gene TRBD1, 6 bases. Trimming left V 5 bases short and J 5 bases short, with 15 bases between. The germline CDR1 and CDR2 sequences are GTSNPN and SVGIG (reference sequence). The CDR3 sequence is 14 residues long. The full variable domain, its missing parts supplied by reference TRBV30 and TRBJ2-2, is SQTIHQWPATLVQPVGSPLSLECTVEGTSNPNLYWYRQAAGRGLQLLFYSVGIGQISSEVPQNLSASRPQDRQFILSSKKLLLSDSGFYLCAWATGFWTGELFFGEGSRLTVL.

The chain has TRBV4-3 and TRBJ2-5; the D gene is possibly TRBD2 (6 bases). CDR3 length: 18 amino acids. The germline V gene has CDR1 LGHNA and CDR2 YSLEER. V was pared by 1 base and J by 9 bases, with 27 bases between. CDR3 sequence: CASSQVLPTLGGPAAQYF. CDR3 nucleotide sequence: TGCGCCAGCAGCCAAGTTCTTCCCACCCTCGGGGGTCCGGCGGCCCAGTACTTC.

CDR3 DNA: TGCAGCGTTGAGGTTGGGCAGGGGTGGGAGACCCAGTACTTC. It yields the protein CSVEVGQGWETQYF. This chain joins TRBV29-1 and TRBJ2-5, with D tentatively TRBD1 (6 bases). This CDR3 comprises 14 residues. The germline CDR1 and CDR2 sequences are SQVTM and ANQGSEA. V was cut by 3 bases and J by 5 bases, with 16 bases left in between.

The chain employs TRBV6-6 and TRBJ1-4, with D hard to call. Germline CDR1 reads MNHNY; CDR2 reads SVGAGI (reference sequence). Deletions cut 4 bases from V and 8 bases from J, with 14 bases between. The CDR3 extends over 14 amino acids. CDR3 amino acids: CASSWAGFREKLFF. The CDR3 DNA is TGTGCCAGCAGTTGGGCGGGATTCAGAGAAAAACTGTTTTTT.

This chain joins TRBV4-2 and TRBJ1-5; the match to TRBD1 covers 7 bases. Per germline, CDR1 LGHNA and CDR2 YNFKEQ. V dropped 1 base and J dropped 4; count of bases not matched to a gene: 7. This CDR3 has 16 residues. In DNA, the CDR3 is TGTGCCAGCAGCCAAGGACCCGGGACAGAAAATCAGCCCCAGCATTTT. As protein: CASSQGPGTENQPQHF.

V usage is TRBV5-8 and J usage is TRBJ1-2, with TRBD1 matching 9 bases. The V segment lost 3 bases and the J segment 5 bases; nucleotides outside the gene matches: 2. Germline V CDR1 and CDR2: SGHTS, YDEGEE. The CDR3 has 13 residues. In DNA, the CDR3 is TGTGCCAGCAGCTCGGGACAGGGATATGGCTACACCTTC. This translates into CASSSGQGYGYTF.

The chain uses TRBV6-1 and TRBJ2-5, with TRBD2 as a possible D gene (6 bases). V was cut by 6 bases and J by 1 base, with 12 bases left in between. The CDR3 consists of 14 residues. The V gene's germline CDR1 is MNHNS and CDR2 SASEGT. CDR3 DNA sequence: TGTGCCAGCAGAATGGGCGGGGCCCAAGAGACCCAGTACTTC. Protein: CASRMGGAQETQYF.

This chain links TRBV9 with TRBJ2-5; TRBD1 matches at 7 bases. V trimming: 4 bases; J trimming: 2 bases; junction bases outside the gene matches: 5. The CDR3 has 14 amino acids. CDR1 is SGDLS and CDR2 is YYNGEE in the germline V gene. The CDR3 loop is CASSPRDRQETQYF. The CDR3 nucleotides are TGTGCCAGCAGCCCCCGGGACAGACAAGAGACCCAGTACTTC.

This chain joins TRBV4-1 and TRBJ2-7, with 9 nucleotides matching TRBD1. The germline CDR1 and CDR2 sequences are MGHRA and YSYEKL. Trimming removed 2 bases from V and 3 bases from J; junction bases left unmatched: 5. CDR3 size: 15 residues. The DNA for the CDR3 is TGCGCCAGCAGCCAACCGGGACAGGGCGGCTACGAGCAGTACTTC. Amino acids: CASSQPGQGGYEQYF.

The chain has TRBV19 and TRBJ1-6, with 7 bases matching TRBD1. The CDR3 runs 13 residues. J gave up 7 bases and V 6 bases, and 3 bases lay outside the gene matches. Germline loops: CDR1 LNHDA, CDR2 SQIVND (reference sequence). CDR3 in amino acids: CASRQGFNSPLHF. Here the CDR3 DNA reads TGTGCCAGTAGACAGGGGTTCAATTCACCCCTCCACTTT.

This chain connects TRBV11-2 to TRBJ1-1, with TRBD1 matching 7 bases. Germline CDR1 and CDR2: SGHAT and FQNNGV. Germline trimming cut 5 bases from V and 5 bases from J; bases unmatched to any gene: 11. CDR3 size: 15 residues. CDR3 protein: CASSQPSTGKTEAFF. Here the CDR3 DNA reads TGTGCCAGCAGCCAACCTTCGACAGGGAAGACTGAAGCTTTCTTT. The whole variable domain, filled in from reference TRBV11-2 and TRBJ1-1, reads EAGVAQSPRYKIIEKRQSVAFWCNPISGHATLYWYQQILGQGPKLLIQFQNNGVVDDSQLPKDRFSAERLKGVDSTLKIQPAKLEDSAVYLCASSQPSTGKTEAFFGQGTRLTVV.

The chain recombines TRBV7-9 with TRBJ2-3; maybe TRBD2 (6 bases). The CDR3 extends over 14 amino acids. The V gene lost 5 bases and the J gene lost 3 bases, with 12 bases spanning the gap. CDR1 and CDR2 (germline): SEHNR, FQNEAQ (reference sequence). The CDR3 protein is CASSRLEATDTQYF. The CDR3 nucleotides are TGTGCCAGCAGCCGACTAGAGGCTACAGATACGCAGTATTTT.

The V call is TRBV4-1, the J call TRBJ2-2; 9 nucleotides align to TRBD1. The CDR3 consists of 15 residues. CDR1 is MGHRA and CDR2 is YSYEKL in the germline V gene. The junction had 2 bases not matched to a gene; V was cut back by 1 base and J by 5 bases. CDR3 protein: CASSQGGQGTGELFF. The DNA of the CDR3 is TGCGCCAGCAGCCAAGGAGGACAGGGGACCGGGGAGCTGTTTTTT.

The rearrangement uses TRBV14 and TRBJ1-2; TRBD1 matches at 8 bases. Germline trimming cut 2 bases from V and 4 bases from J; bases unmatched to any gene: 6. There are 15 residues in the CDR3. Germline V gene data show CDR1 as SGHDN and CDR2 as FVKESK. The CDR3 DNA is TGTGCCAGCAGCCAAAGGACAGGGCCTGTCTATGGCTACACCTTC. It codes for CASSQRTGPVYGYTF.

The gene calls are TRBV5-4 and TRBJ2-7; 9 bases are shared with TRBD1. V gave up 4 bases and J gave up 4 bases; unmatched junction bases: 6. Germline CDR1 is SGHNT and CDR2 is YYREEE (reference sequence). The CDR3 has 14 amino acids. CDR3 amino acids: CASSQGQGGYEQYF. The CDR3 nucleotides are TGTGCCAGCAGCCAGGGACAGGGTGGGTACGAGCAGTACTTC.

Turning to this clone: In this CDR3 the conserved last residue, phenylalanine or tryptophan, is missing, so a read error is likely. It is unclear where the CDR3 begins or ends on the DNA, so no DNA is shown, and the CDR3 is as TCRdb lists it. The chain combines TRBV12-5 with TRBJ1-1; whether TRBD1, the table's D call, matches the DNA was not checked. The V gene's germline CDR1 is LGHNT and CDR2 FRNRAP. The CDR3 is 13 amino acids long, termini counted. CDR3: CASGLVRLSKPWA.